A selection of T cell receptor beta chains follows, all from one sample in a study of blood T cell repertoires in COVID-19. Sequenced by immunoSEQ multiplex PCR; TCRdb stores in-frame clones only, minus some. This sample yields 150,000 to 200,000 clones, of which almost 80% are seen a single time; roughly 17% belongs to the top ten. The specimen was PBMCs or T cells enriched from blood (not recorded which). The receptors derive from a woman between 50 and 59 years old who had recovered from COVID-19. Both conserved end residues are part of each CDR3. Each record gives: V gene, CDR3 protein.

>TRBV9
CASSPRGGGTGFVEQFF
>TRBV19
CASSIKGSNQPQHF
>TRBV11-2
CASSLTRDSYYEQYF
>TRBV19
CASEATGTSAYNEQFF
>TRBV7-9
CASSRQYNQPQHF
>TRBV3-1/TRBV3-2
CASRRYEVETQYF
>TRBV28
CASSSGQGLILFF
>TRBV4-1
CASSQVWQGGIEQFF
>TRBV7-9
CASSLGPGGTSPLHF
>TRBV5-1
CASSSGGVGINEQFF
>TRBV30
CAWRRLAGYSYNEQFF
>TRBV11-2
CASSTNSGELFF
>TRBV5-1
CASSSSGSRYEQYF
>TRBV5-1
CASSTGLAKYEQYF
>TRBV10-3
CAISAMGTKETQYF
>TRBV7-3
CASSSGSGNTEAFF
>TRBV18
CASSPPRASGRYNEQFF
>TRBV28
CASTRTPSSYEQYF
>TRBV18
CASSPTGVSGELFF
>TRBV14
CASSTSGVGGYTF
>TRBV27
CASRPQYPTGTERRGFYNEQFF
>TRBV6-4
CASSLGTGEWYTIYF
>TRBV5-1
CASSLGRDYEQYF
>TRBV25-1
CASSEQGAAGELFF
>TRBV19
CASSRGNRGPSNYGYTF
>TRBV10-3
CAISDRQGRDYGYTF
>TRBV4-3
CASSQDKETPLHF
>TRBV5-1
CASSLGWTSGVQFF